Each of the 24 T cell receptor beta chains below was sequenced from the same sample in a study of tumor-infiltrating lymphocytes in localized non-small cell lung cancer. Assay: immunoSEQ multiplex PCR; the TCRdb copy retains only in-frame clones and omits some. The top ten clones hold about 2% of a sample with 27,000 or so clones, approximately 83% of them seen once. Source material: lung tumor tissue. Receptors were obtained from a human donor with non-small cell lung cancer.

The DNA of the CDR3 is TGTGCCAGCAGCTTAGGGGTGGGTGAGGGCTCCTATAATTCACCCCTCCACTTT. Translation: CASSLGVGEGSYNSPLHF. This chain joins TRBV7-2 and TRBJ1-6; D gene unclear. The CDR3 length is 18 residues. Trimming removed 1 base from V and 0 bases from J, with 13 bases in between. Germline V lookup: CDR1 SGHTA, CDR2 FQGNSA.

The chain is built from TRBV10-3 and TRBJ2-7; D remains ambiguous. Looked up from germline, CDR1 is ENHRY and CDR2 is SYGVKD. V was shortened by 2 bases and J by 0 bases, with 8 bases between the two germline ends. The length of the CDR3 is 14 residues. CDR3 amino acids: CAISERKDSYEQYF. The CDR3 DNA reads TGTGCCATCAGTGAGAGAAAGGACTCCTACGAGCAGTACTTC.

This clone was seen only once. The CDR3 region is CAWSVPTYNVSNTEAFF. CDR3 DNA: TGTGCCTGGAGTGTACCCACCTACAATGTCTCGAACACTGAAGCTTTCTTT. The chain links TRBV30 to TRBJ1-1, with D unresolved. The CDR3 contains 17 residues. V lost 0 bases and J 1 base, leaving 18 bases between the germline ends. The germline V gene has CDR1 GTSNPN and CDR2 SVGIG (reference sequence).

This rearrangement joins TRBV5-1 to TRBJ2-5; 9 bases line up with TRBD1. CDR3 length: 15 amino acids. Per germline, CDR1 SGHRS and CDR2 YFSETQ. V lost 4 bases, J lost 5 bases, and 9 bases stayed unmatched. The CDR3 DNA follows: TGCGCCAGCAGCGCGGAGGACAGGGGAAGTGAGACCCAGTACTTC. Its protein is CASSAEDRGSETQYF.

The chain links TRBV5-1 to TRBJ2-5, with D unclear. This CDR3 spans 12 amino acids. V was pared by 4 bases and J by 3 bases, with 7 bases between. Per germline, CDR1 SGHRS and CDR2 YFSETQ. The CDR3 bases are TGCGCCAGCAGCCCTGAGAAAGAGACCCAGTACTTC. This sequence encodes CASSPEKETQYF.

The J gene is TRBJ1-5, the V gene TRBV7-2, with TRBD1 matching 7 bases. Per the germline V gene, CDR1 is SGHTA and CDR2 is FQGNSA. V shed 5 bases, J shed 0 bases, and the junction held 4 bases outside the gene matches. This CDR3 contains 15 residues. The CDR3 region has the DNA TGTGCCAGCAGCCCCGGGACAGTTAGCAATCAGCCCCAGCATTTT. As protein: CASSPGTVSNQPQHF. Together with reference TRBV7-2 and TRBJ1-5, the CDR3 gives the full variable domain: GAGVSQSPSNKVTEKGKDVELRCDPISGHTALYWYRQSLGQGLEFLIYFQGNSAPDKSGLPSDRFSAERTGGSVSTLTIQRTQQEDSAVYLCASSPGTVSNQPQHFGDGTRLSIL.

This CDR3 reads CASSTLSGTGQTIGSPLHF. In DNA, the CDR3 is TGTGCCAGCTCCACGCTATCCGGGACAGGGCAGACAATAGGTTCACCCCTCCACTTT. The J gene is TRBJ1-6, the V gene TRBV18; TRBD1 agrees at 9 bases. The CDR3 is 19 residues long. J gave up 9 bases and V 6 bases, and 21 bases lay outside the gene matches. Germline lookup yields CDR1 KGHSH and CDR2 LQKENI.

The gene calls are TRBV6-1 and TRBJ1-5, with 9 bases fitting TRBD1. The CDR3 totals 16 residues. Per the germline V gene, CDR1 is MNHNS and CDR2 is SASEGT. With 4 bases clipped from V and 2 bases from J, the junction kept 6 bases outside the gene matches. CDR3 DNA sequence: TGTGCCAGCAGTGCGGGACAGGGCAGGGGCAATCAGCCCCAGCATTTT. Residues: CASSAGQGRGNQPQHF.

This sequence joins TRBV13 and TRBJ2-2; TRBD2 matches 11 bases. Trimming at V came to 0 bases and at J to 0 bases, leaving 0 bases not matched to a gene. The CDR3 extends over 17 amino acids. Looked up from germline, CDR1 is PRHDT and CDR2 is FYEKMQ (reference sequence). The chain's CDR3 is CASSLGLAGANTGELFF. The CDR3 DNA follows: TGTGCCAGCAGCTTAGGACTAGCGGGGGCGAACACCGGGGAGCTGTTTTTT.

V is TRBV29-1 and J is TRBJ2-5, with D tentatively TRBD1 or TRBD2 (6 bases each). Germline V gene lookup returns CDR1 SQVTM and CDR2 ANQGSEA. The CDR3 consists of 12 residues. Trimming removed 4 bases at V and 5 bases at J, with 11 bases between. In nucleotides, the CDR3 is TGCAGCGTTGGAACAGGGAGGGAGACCCAGTACTTC. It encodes CSVGTGRETQYF.

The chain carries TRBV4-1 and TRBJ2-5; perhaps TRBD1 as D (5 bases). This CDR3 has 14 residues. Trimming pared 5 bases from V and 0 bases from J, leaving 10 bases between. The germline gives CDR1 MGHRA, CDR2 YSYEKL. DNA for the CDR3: TGCGCCAGCAGCTCGACAGAGTACCAAGAGACCCAGTACTTC. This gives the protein CASSSTEYQETQYF.

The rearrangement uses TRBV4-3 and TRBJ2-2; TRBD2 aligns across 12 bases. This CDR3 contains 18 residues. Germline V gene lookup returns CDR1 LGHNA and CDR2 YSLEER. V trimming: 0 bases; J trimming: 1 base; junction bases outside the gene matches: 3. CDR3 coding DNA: TGCGCCAGCAGCCAAGATCTAGCGGGGGGGCTGAACACCGGGGAGCTGTTTTTT. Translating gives CASSQDLAGGLNTGELFF.

In DNA form, the CDR3 reads TGTGCCAGCAGCAAACAGGGTATTGCTGAAGCTTTCTTT. Its translation is CASSKQGIAEAFF. V usage is TRBV5-5 and J usage is TRBJ1-1, with a possible D match to TRBD1 (6 bases). V dropped 4 bases and J dropped 6 bases, with 13 bases sitting between them. There are 13 residues in the CDR3. Germline CDR1 is SGHKS and CDR2 is YYEKEE (reference sequence).

The CDR3 here is CASSATGTEAFF. CDR3 coding DNA: TGTGCCAGCAGCGCGACAGGAACTGAAGCTTTCTTT. The chain has TRBV9 and TRBJ1-1, with a possible D match to TRBD1 (6 bases). V was shortened by 3 bases and J by 5 bases, with 8 bases between the two germline ends. CDR1 and CDR2 from the germline V gene are SGDLS and YYNGEE. The CDR3 covers 12 residues.

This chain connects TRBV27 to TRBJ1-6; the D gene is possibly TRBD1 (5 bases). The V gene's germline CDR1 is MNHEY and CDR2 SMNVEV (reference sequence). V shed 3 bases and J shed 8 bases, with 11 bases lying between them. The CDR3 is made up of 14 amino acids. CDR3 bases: TGTGCCAGCAGTTTTCAAGGGGCGCATTCACCCCTCCACTTT. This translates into CASSFQGAHSPLHF.

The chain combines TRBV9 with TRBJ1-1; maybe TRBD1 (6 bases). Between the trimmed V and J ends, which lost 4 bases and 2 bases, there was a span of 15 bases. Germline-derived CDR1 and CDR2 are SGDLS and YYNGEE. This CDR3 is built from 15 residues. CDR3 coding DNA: TGTGCCAGCAGCCCGATGTCAGGGGAAAACACTGAAGCTTTCTTT. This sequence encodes CASSPMSGENTEAFF.

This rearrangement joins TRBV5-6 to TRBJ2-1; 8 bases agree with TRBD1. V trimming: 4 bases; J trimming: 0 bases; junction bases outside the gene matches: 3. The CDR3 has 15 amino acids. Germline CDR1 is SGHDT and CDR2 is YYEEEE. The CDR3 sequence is CASSTDRGSYNEQFF. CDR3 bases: TGTGCCAGCAGCACCGACAGGGGCTCCTACAATGAGCAGTTCTTC.

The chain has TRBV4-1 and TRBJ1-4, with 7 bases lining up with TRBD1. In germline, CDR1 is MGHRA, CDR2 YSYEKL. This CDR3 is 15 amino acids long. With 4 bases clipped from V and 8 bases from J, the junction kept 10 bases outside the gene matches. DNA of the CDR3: TGCGCCAGCAGCCCCTTCCGGGCCAGGGGGGAAAAACTGTTTTTT. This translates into CASSPFRARGEKLFF.

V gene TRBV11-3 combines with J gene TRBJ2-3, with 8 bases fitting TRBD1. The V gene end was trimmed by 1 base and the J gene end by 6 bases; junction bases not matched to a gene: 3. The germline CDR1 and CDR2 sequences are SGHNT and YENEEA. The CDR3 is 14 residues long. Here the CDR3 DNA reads TGTGCCAGCAGCTTAGGGACAGGGTCGGATACGCAGTATTTT. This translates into CASSLGTGSDTQYF.

The CDR3 bases are TGTGCCAGCAGTTTACAGGGTCCCGGGGAGCTGTTTTTT. It yields the protein CASSLQGPGELFF. This chain uses TRBV6-5 with TRBJ2-2; TRBD1 might be the D (6 bases). CDR1 and CDR2 from the germline V gene are MNHEY and SVGAGI. The CDR3 has 13 amino acids. Trimming stripped 4 bases from V and 6 bases from J, with 9 bases between.

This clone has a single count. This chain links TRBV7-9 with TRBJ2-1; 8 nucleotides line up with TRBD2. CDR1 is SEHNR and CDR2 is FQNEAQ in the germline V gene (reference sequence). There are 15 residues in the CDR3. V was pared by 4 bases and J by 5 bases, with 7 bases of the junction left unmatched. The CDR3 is CASSSPGTRNNEQFF. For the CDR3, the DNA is TGTGCCAGCAGCTCACCTGGGACTAGAAACAATGAGCAGTTCTTC.

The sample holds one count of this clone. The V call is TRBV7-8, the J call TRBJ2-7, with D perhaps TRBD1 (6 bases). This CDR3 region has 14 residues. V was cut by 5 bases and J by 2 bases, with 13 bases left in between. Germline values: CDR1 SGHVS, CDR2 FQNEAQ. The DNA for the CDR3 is TGTGCCAGCAGCGTAACACAGGGCCCCTACGAGCAGTACTTC. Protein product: CASSVTQGPYEQYF.

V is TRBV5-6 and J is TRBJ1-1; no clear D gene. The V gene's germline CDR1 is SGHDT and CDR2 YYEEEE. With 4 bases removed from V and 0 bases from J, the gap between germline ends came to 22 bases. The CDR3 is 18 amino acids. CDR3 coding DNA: TGTGCCAGCAGCCTCCCCTTCGGACTGGCGTCAGTGAACACTGAAGCTTTCTTT. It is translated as CASSLPFGLASVNTEAFF.

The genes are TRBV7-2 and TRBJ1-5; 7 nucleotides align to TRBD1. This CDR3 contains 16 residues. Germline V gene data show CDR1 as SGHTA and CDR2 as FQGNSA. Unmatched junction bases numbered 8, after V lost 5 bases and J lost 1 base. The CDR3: CASSNDRVESNQPQHF. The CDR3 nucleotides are TGTGCCAGCAGCAACGACAGGGTTGAGAGCAATCAGCCCCAGCATTTT.